This TCR beta chain emerged from a study of response to subunit inactivated influenza vaccine. The germline V and J ends were trimmed by 5 bases and 10 bases, with 27 bases remaining between them. Germline CDR1 is SGHTA and CDR2 is FQGNSA. CDR3 size: 17 residues. From the RT-PCR reads, TCRdb called clonotypes with MiXCR, one entry per CDR3 protein. The sample includes about 620,000 distinct CDR3 sequences, roughly 10% of them seen just once. These records were also assigned to another study, of T cells expressing NK-cell markers. From that second work: Libraries used 5'RACE template switching adding universal primer site and UMIs. Researchers got TCR beta repertoires out of sorted CD3+CD56+NKG2C+, CD3+CD56+NKG2C- and CD3+CD56-NKG2C+ T cells. Just one sequenced donor of eight was HCMV-seronegative, while seven were seropositive. In several experiments, an anti-gamma-delta TCR antibody restricted sorting to alpha-beta TCR T cells.

The clonotype originates from a man between 50 and 59 years old who received an inactivated influenza vaccine. The V and J genes are TRBV7-2 and TRBJ2-1; D possibly corresponds to TRBD1 (5 bases). Material: PBMCs from blood, obtained on the day of vaccination. CDR3 sequence: CASSHGQGRGVSWEQFF. The CDR3 coding sequence is TGTGCCAGCAGCCACGGACAAGGCCGTGGAGTGTCGTGGGAGCAGTTCTTC.